Listed below are T cell receptor beta chains from one sample, sequenced in a study of T cell responses to AZD1222 COVID-19 vaccine. Clones were read by immunoSEQ multiplex PCR, and TCRdb kept only the in-frame ones, dropping some. The sample lists some 140,000 clones; less than 95% were seen once. The specimen comprised peripheral blood, sampled on day 0 of AZD1222 vaccination. These receptors were taken from an adult in good health. The CDR3 runs from the conserved cysteine through the conserved F or W. Each record gives: J gene, D gene, clone size, V gene, CDR3 protein, CDR3 DNA. The D gene is left open where the match is weak. Only some rows state a clone size, as once, few, many or a class for expanded clones.

j_call: TRBJ1-5; d_call: NA; clone_size: NA; v_call: TRBV6-4; cdr3_aa: CASSETNTNQPQHF; cdr3_nt: TGTGCCAGCAGTGAAACAAATACCAATCAGCCCCAGCATTTT
j_call: TRBJ1-1; d_call: NA; clone_size: NA; v_call: TRBV24-1; cdr3_aa: CATSPGNTEAFF; cdr3_nt: TGTGCCACCAGTCCCGGGAACACTGAAGCTTTCTTT
j_call: TRBJ2-1; d_call: NA; clone_size: NA; v_call: TRBV10-2; cdr3_aa: CASIEYAWTSFEQFF; cdr3_nt: TGCGCCAGCATTGAGTATGCCTGGACGTCGTTTGAGCAGTTCTTC
j_call: TRBJ2-7; d_call: TRBD2; clone_size: NA; v_call: TRBV9; cdr3_aa: CASSVSGGYYEQYF; cdr3_nt: TGTGCCAGCAGCGTTAGCGGGGGGTACTACGAGCAGTACTTC
j_call: TRBJ2-7; d_call: TRBD1; clone_size: NA; v_call: TRBV5-5; cdr3_aa: CASSLTGGNGYEQYF; cdr3_nt: TGTGCCAGCAGCTTGACAGGGGGCAATGGGTACGAGCAGTACTTC
j_call: TRBJ1-5; d_call: NA; clone_size: NA; v_call: TRBV5-4; cdr3_aa: CASSEPNQPQHF; cdr3_nt: TGTGCCAGCAGTGAACCCAATCAGCCCCAGCATTTT
j_call: TRBJ1-4; d_call: NA; clone_size: NA; v_call: TRBV4-3; cdr3_aa: CASSQERWGIEKLFF; cdr3_nt: TGCGCCAGCAGCCAAGAAAGGTGGGGGATTGAAAAACTGTTTTTT
j_call: TRBJ2-2; d_call: NA; clone_size: NA; v_call: TRBV12-3/TRBV12-4; cdr3_aa: CASSPWRTGELFF; cdr3_nt: TGTGCCAGCAGCCCTTGGAGAACCGGGGAGCTGTTTTTT
j_call: TRBJ2-7; d_call: NA; clone_size: once; v_call: TRBV14; cdr3_aa: CASSQDLRAGEQYF; cdr3_nt: TGTGCCAGCAGCCAAGATCTACGGGCGGGGGAGCAGTACTTC
j_call: TRBJ1-2; d_call: NA; clone_size: NA; v_call: TRBV5-6; cdr3_aa: CASRHGGVYGYTF; cdr3_nt: TGTGCCAGCAGACATGGCGGGGTCTATGGCTACACCTTC
j_call: TRBJ1-2; d_call: NA; clone_size: NA; v_call: TRBV21-1; cdr3_aa: CATGQFNYGYTF; cdr3_nt: TGTGCCACCGGACAGTTCAACTATGGCTACACCTTC
j_call: TRBJ1-2; d_call: NA; clone_size: NA; v_call: TRBV7-2; cdr3_aa: CASSLGENYGYTF; cdr3_nt: TGTGCCAGCAGCTTAGGGGAGAACTATGGCTACACCTTC
j_call: TRBJ1-5; d_call: NA; clone_size: once; v_call: TRBV28; cdr3_aa: CASSLIQGNVHQPQHF; cdr3_nt: TGTGCCAGCAGTTTAATCCAAGGGAATGTTCATCAGCCCCAGCATTTT
j_call: TRBJ1-5; d_call: NA; clone_size: NA; v_call: TRBV11-2; cdr3_aa: CASSLDLRGQPQHF; cdr3_nt: TGTGCCAGCAGCTTAGATTTGAGGGGTCAGCCCCAGCATTTT
j_call: TRBJ1-4; d_call: TRBD1; clone_size: NA; v_call: TRBV4-1; cdr3_aa: CASSQLIQGRNEKLFF; cdr3_nt: TGCGCCAGCAGCCAATTGATACAGGGGCGTAATGAAAAACTGTTTTTT
j_call: TRBJ2-5; d_call: NA; clone_size: NA; v_call: TRBV13; cdr3_aa: CASSLEGDNTNQYF; cdr3_nt: TGTGCCAGCAGCTTAGAGGGCGACAACACGAACCAGTACTTC
j_call: TRBJ1-3; d_call: NA; clone_size: NA; v_call: TRBV29-1; cdr3_aa: CSYRTPRGGNTIYF; cdr3_nt: TGCAGCTACCGGACTCCTCGAGGTGGGAACACCATATATTTT
j_call: TRBJ2-5; d_call: TRBD1; clone_size: NA; v_call: TRBV11-3; cdr3_aa: CASSFGQGDSQETQYF; cdr3_nt: TGTGCCAGCAGCTTTGGACAGGGTGACTCCCAAGAGACCCAGTACTTC
j_call: TRBJ2-5; d_call: NA; clone_size: NA; v_call: TRBV6-5; cdr3_aa: CASSYSASQETQYF; cdr3_nt: TGTGCCAGCAGTTACTCTGCCTCCCAAGAGACCCAGTACTTC
j_call: TRBJ2-3; d_call: NA; clone_size: NA; v_call: TRBV2; cdr3_aa: CASSEGGAADTQYF; cdr3_nt: TGTGCCAGCAGTGAAGGGGGAGCGGCAGATACGCAGTATTTT
j_call: TRBJ1-5; d_call: NA; clone_size: NA; v_call: TRBV4-3; cdr3_aa: CASSQRGGHQPQHF; cdr3_nt: TGCGCCAGCAGCCAACGGGGCGGACATCAGCCCCAGCATTTT
j_call: TRBJ2-1; d_call: TRBD2; clone_size: NA; v_call: TRBV7-2; cdr3_aa: CASSTVRLSGGEYNEQFF; cdr3_nt: TGTGCCAGCAGCACGGTCCGGCTGAGCGGGGGGGAATACAATGAGCAGTTCTTC
j_call: TRBJ1-2; d_call: TRBD1; clone_size: once; v_call: TRBV30; cdr3_aa: CAWSETGYYTF; cdr3_nt: TGTGCCTGGAGCGAGACAGGGTATTACACCTTC
j_call: TRBJ2-7; d_call: NA; clone_size: NA; v_call: TRBV4-2; cdr3_aa: CASSPSQTYEQYF; cdr3_nt: TGTGCCAGCAGCCCAAGCCAGACCTACGAGCAGTACTTC
j_call: TRBJ2-5; d_call: TRBD2; clone_size: NA; v_call: TRBV7-2; cdr3_aa: CASSPGTRGETQYF; cdr3_nt: TGTGCCAGCAGCCCGGGGACTAGAGGAGAGACCCAGTACTTC
j_call: TRBJ1-6; d_call: TRBD1; clone_size: NA; v_call: TRBV19; cdr3_aa: CASKDRRNSPLHF; cdr3_nt: TGTGCCAGTAAGGACAGGAGAAATTCACCCCTCCACTTT
j_call: TRBJ2-5; d_call: TRBD2; clone_size: once; v_call: TRBV18; cdr3_aa: CASSPGLAGGPQTQYF; cdr3_nt: TGTGCCAGCTCACCAGGACTAGCGGGAGGGCCTCAGACCCAGTACTTC
j_call: TRBJ1-2; d_call: NA; clone_size: NA; v_call: TRBV9; cdr3_aa: CASSVTGNYGYTF; cdr3_nt: TGTGCCAGCAGCGTGACAGGCAACTATGGCTACACCTTC
j_call: TRBJ2-1; d_call: NA; clone_size: NA; v_call: TRBV4-3; cdr3_aa: CASSQSRPLYNEQFF; cdr3_nt: TGCGCCAGCAGCCAGTCGAGGCCTCTGTACAATGAGCAGTTCTTC
j_call: TRBJ2-7; d_call: NA; clone_size: once; v_call: TRBV2; cdr3_aa: CASSGPGGESGQYF; cdr3_nt: TGTGCCAGCAGTGGCCCCGGAGGAGAGAGTGGTCAGTACTTC
j_call: TRBJ1-4; d_call: NA; clone_size: NA; v_call: TRBV28; cdr3_aa: CASTGAPGEKLFF; cdr3_nt: TGTGCCAGTACCGGGGCGCCGGGTGAAAAACTGTTTTTT
j_call: TRBJ2-1; d_call: TRBD2; clone_size: NA; v_call: TRBV20-1; cdr3_aa: CSASVAGAGYNEQFF; cdr3_nt: TGCAGTGCTAGTGTAGCGGGAGCGGGCTACAATGAGCAGTTCTTC